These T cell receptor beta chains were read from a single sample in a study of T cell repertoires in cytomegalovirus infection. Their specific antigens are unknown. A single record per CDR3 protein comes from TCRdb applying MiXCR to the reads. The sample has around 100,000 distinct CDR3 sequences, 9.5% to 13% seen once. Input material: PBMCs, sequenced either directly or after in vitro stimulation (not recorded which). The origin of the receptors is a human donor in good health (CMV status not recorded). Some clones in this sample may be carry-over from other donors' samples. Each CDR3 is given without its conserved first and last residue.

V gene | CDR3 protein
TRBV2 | ASSVNPSRAKRPLH
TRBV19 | ASNSGQTEKLF
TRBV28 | ASSLEPGAGATDTQY
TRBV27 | ASSFGLGTNEKLF
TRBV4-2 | ASSQDIGDTYTDTQY
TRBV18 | ASSPRLAGDNEQF
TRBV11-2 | ASSLATGGINTQY
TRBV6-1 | ATTAGPEGADTQY
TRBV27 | ASSLRLAGVVRDTGELF
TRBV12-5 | ASGLGLMGTGSGETQY
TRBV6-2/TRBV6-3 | ASSYERLAGGGNIQY
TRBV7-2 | ASSLQGSNEKLF
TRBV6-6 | ASSLTGTSGIAQF
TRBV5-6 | ASSSEVAWDTGELF
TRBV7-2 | ASSLADAGDGDTQY
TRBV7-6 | ASSLKQNRTDTQY
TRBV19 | ASKGAGRGNTIY
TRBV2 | ASSEHLAAYEQY
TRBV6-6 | ASSSQRTGYSSYNEQF
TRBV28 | ASSSRVTDTQY
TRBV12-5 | ASGEGGKGEQY
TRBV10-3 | AISAQGADEKLF
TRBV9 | ASSGQDVPLDEQF
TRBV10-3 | AIRAGGLGNEQF
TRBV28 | ASSLRQGVNSPLH
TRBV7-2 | ASSLGALETQY
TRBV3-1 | ASSPWTGGPYNEQF
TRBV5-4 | ASSPGGASGDTQY
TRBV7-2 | ASSLSGRRGGSAKNIQY
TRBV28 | ASQSGGTYGYT
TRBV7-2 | ASSLPGTSGRTQY
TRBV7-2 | ASSFTSGKEYEQY
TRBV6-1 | ASIGPGANVLT
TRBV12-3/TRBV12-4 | ASSLTRSSGNTIY
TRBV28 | ASSLGTDSSYGYT
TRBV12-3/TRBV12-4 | ASSVQGASGDTQY
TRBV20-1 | SARGAGIETQY
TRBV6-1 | ASNTPADGRASKNIQY
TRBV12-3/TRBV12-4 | ASYAGVRPDTQY
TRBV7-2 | ASSLVSAERADTQY
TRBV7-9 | ASSPARNQSQH
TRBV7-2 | ASSPRYRGQETQY